Below, 30 T cell receptor beta chains from the same sample are listed, as sequenced in a study of read filtering for tumor transcriptome and immune sequencing. This library used about 360 ng RNA and molecular barcoded adaptors spanning alpha/delta and beta/gamma chains. TCRdb redid the calling of the reads with MiXCR, one entry per CDR3 protein. Of about 90,000 distinct CDR3 sequences listed, roughly an eighth were seen once; the top ten hold 14% to 15%. Sequenced sample: a population of CD138-negative cells sorted from bone marrow. Every receptor here comes from a donor aged 40 or over with multiple myeloma.

This clonotype showed up many times. The chain joins TRBV2 to TRBJ1-5, with D unclear. Looked up from germline, CDR1 is SNHLY and CDR2 is FYNNEI. Trimming pared 7 bases from V and 4 bases from J, leaving 14 bases between. This CDR3 spans 14 amino acids. This chain's CDR3 is CASTSSPDNQPQHF. The DNA for the CDR3 is TGTGCCAGCACCAGCTCACCGGATAATCAGCCCCAGCATTTT.

As concerns this clonotype: Here the CDR3 omits its conserved ending phenylalanine or tryptophan, so a read error is the likely source. The chain is built from TRBV20-1 and TRBJ1-1; D may be TRBD1 (5 bases). There are 15 residues in the CDR3. Per germline, CDR1 DFQATT and CDR2 SNEGSKA (reference sequence). The germline V and J ends were trimmed by 1 base and 3 bases, with 15 bases remaining between them. CDR3 in amino acids: CSARVSGVLDTEAFS. The CDR3 DNA is TGCAGTGCTAGAGTATCGGGGGTCTTAGACACTGAAGCTTTCTCT.

This chain uses TRBV28 with TRBJ1-3, with TRBD1 as a possible D gene (6 bases). The CDR3 consists of 13 residues. Germline V CDR1 and CDR2: MDHEN, SYDVKM. V lost 4 bases and J 3 bases, leaving 7 bases between the germline ends. CDR3 coding DNA: TGTGCCAGCAGTTCGGGACATGGAAACACCATATATTTT. Protein: CASSSGHGNTIYF.

This clonotype came up many times. The chain carries TRBV5-6 and TRBJ2-5; D is unresolved. Per the germline V gene, CDR1 is SGHDT and CDR2 is YYEEEE. CDR3 length equals 15 residues. The V end was cut by 3 bases, the J end by 0 bases, with 12 bases between. The CDR3 is CASSSPRTNQETQYF. Here the CDR3 DNA reads TGTGCCAGCAGCTCGCCAAGGACCAACCAAGAGACCCAGTACTTC.

Of note for this clonotype: Since a much larger clone is just one base distant, this may be a read error. The J gene is TRBJ1-1, the V gene TRBV7-2; 8 positions agree with TRBD1. V shed 4 bases, J shed 4 bases, and the junction held 5 bases outside the gene matches. Germline-derived CDR1 and CDR2 are SGHTA and FQGNSA. This CDR3 comprises 14 residues. CDR3 in amino acids: CASSSGQGTTEAFF. The CDR3 bases are TGTGCCAGCAGCTCAGGACAGGGAACCACTGAAGCTTTCTTT.

This clonotype was detected ten times or more. The gene calls are TRBV6-1 and TRBJ1-1; unclear D gene. Looked up from germline, CDR1 is MNHNS and CDR2 is SASEGT. This CDR3 is built from 15 residues. The V end lost 7 bases, the J end lost 0 bases, and 15 bases lay between the germline ends. CDR3 coding DNA: TGTGCCAGCAAAGGGTTCTATGACATGAACACTGAAGCTTTCTTT. Amino acids: CASKGFYDMNTEAFF.

On this clonotype itself: An end of the junction does not agree with germline; a read error may underlie this. The chain employs TRBV5-1 and TRBJ2-7, with D tentatively TRBD2 (6 bases). This CDR3 is 14 amino acids long. Germline CDR1 is SGHRS and CDR2 is YFSETQ. The CDR3 here is CASSLGTTTYVQYF. DNA of the CDR3: TGCGCCAGCAGCTTGGGGACTACAACCTACGTGCAGTACTTC. Full variable domain (remainder filled in from reference TRBV5-1 and TRBJ2-7): KAGVTQTPRYLIKTRGQQVTLSCSPISGHRSVSWYQQTPGQGLQFLFEYFSETQRNKGNFPGRFSGRQFSNSRSEMNVSTLELGDSALYLCASSLGTTTYVQYFGPGTRLTVT.

This clonotype has a count of ten or more. V usage is TRBV29-1 and J usage is TRBJ2-5, with 10 bases fitting TRBD1. This CDR3 region has 14 residues. V was pared by 6 bases and J by 5 bases, with 9 bases of the junction left unmatched. Looked up from germline, CDR1 is SQVTM and CDR2 is ANQGSEA. CDR3 nucleotides: TGCAGCGTGGACCGGGACAGGGGTCCGGAGACCCAGTACTTC. Protein sequence: CSVDRDRGPETQYF.

This clonotype was detected many times. The chain combines TRBV18 with TRBJ2-5; the D gene is possibly TRBD2 (5 bases). V was shortened by 3 bases and J by 2 bases, with 10 bases between the two germline ends. This CDR3 is built from 14 residues. CDR1 and CDR2 (germline): KGHSH, LQKENI. The CDR3 nucleotides are TGTGCCAGCTCACCTCGGACTCTACAAGAGACCCAGTACTTC. It encodes CASSPRTLQETQYF.

Worth noting for this clonotype: Since a much larger clone is just one base distant, this may be a read error. The chain combines TRBV12-3 or TRBV12-4 with TRBJ2-1; tentative D call: TRBD1 (6 bases). The CDR3 contains 15 residues. The CDR3 loop is CAGSLGQPGGDEQFF. The CDR3 DNA follows: TGTGCCGGCAGTTTAGGACAGCCCGGAGGCGATGAGCAGTTCTTC.

For this clonotype: This clone may be a read error of a much larger clone one base away. The J gene is TRBJ1-1, the V gene TRBV5-1; D is undetermined. The germline V gene encodes CDR1 SGHRS and CDR2 YFSETQ. V was pared by 5 bases and J by 1 base, with 12 bases between. This CDR3 has 14 residues. The CDR3 region has the DNA TGCGCCAGCAGTTCGGACGGAGAGAACACTGAAGCTTTCTTT. Translating it yields CASSSDGENTEAFF.

This clonotype was recorded many times. The rearrangement joins TRBV28 to TRBJ2-2; 7 bases align to TRBD2. V shed 8 bases and J 7 bases; nucleotides not matched to a gene: 13. There are 15 residues in the CDR3. Germline V gene sequence: CDR1 MDHEN, CDR2 SYDVKM. CDR3 loop: CASASGEGRIGELFF. The CDR3 nucleotides are TGTGCCAGCGCCTCGGGGGAGGGCCGGATCGGGGAGCTGTTTTTT.

This clonotype showed up many times. The gene calls are TRBV5-5 and TRBJ1-4; D call uncertain. Looked up from germline, CDR1 is SGHKS and CDR2 is YYEKEE (reference sequence). V lost 1 base and J 4 bases, leaving 11 bases between the germline ends. This CDR3 is 15 amino acids long. CDR3 residues: CASSLLTAINEKLFF. CDR3 in DNA: TGTGCCAGCAGCTTGTTAACAGCTATTAATGAAAAACTGTTTTTT.

The genes are TRBV5-1 and TRBJ1-1, with D perhaps TRBD1 (6 bases). Trimming removed 1 base at V and 3 bases at J, with 13 bases between. Looked up from germline, CDR1 is SGHRS and CDR2 is YFSETQ. The CDR3 sequence is 15 residues long. The CDR3 DNA is TGCGCCAGCAGCTTGATGTCAGGGGCCGACACTGAAGCTTTCTTT. It encodes CASSLMSGADTEAFF.

This clonotype was counted at least ten times. V usage is TRBV5-1 and J usage is TRBJ2-1; the match to TRBD1 covers 8 bases. There are 15 residues in the CDR3. The junction had 3 bases not matched to a gene; V was cut back by 2 bases and J by 2 bases. The germline V gene has CDR1 SGHRS and CDR2 YFSETQ. CDR3 region: CASSLQGDPYNEQFF. The CDR3 nucleotides are TGCGCCAGCAGCTTACAGGGGGATCCCTACAATGAGCAGTTCTTC.

This chain links TRBV29-1 with TRBJ1-1, with TRBD1 as a possible D gene (6 bases). This CDR3 contains 15 residues. Germline V gene sequence: CDR1 SQVTM, CDR2 ANQGSEA. Trimming removed 1 base from V and 6 bases from J, with 18 bases in between. The CDR3 protein is CSVEVAGGGKAEAFF. The CDR3 DNA is TGCAGCGTTGAAGTGGCCGGAGGGGGAAAAGCTGAAGCTTTCTTT.

The genes are TRBV7-8 and TRBJ2-7, with 14 bases that match TRBD2. With 5 bases clipped from V and 9 bases from J, the junction kept 6 bases outside the gene matches. This CDR3 comprises 14 residues. Germline V lookup: CDR1 SGHVS, CDR2 FQNEAQ. The CDR3 spells CASSPPGTSGRQYF. CDR3 DNA sequence: TGTGCCAGCAGCCCGCCCGGGACTAGCGGGAGGCAGTACTTC.

This clonotype was seen ten or more times. CDR3 bases: TGTGCCAGCAGCTTATCCGGGGGGAACGAGCAGTACTTC. It codes for CASSLSGGNEQYF. V usage is TRBV7-9 and J usage is TRBJ2-7, with 7 bases identical to TRBD2. J lost 5 bases, V lost 2 bases, and 3 bases had no gene match. Germline CDR1 SEHNR, CDR2 FQNEAQ (reference sequence). The CDR3 has 13 residues.

This clonotype showed up many times. The gene calls are TRBV25-1 and TRBJ1-4; 8 bases fit TRBD1. The germline V gene encodes CDR1 MGHDK and CDR2 SYGVNS. The CDR3 runs 14 residues. J lost 8 bases, V lost 6 bases, and 8 bases had no gene match. CDR3 sequence (DNA): TGTGCCAGCAGCCCTCAGGGGGCCCAGGAAAAACTGTTTTTT. Its translation is CASSPQGAQEKLFF.

This clonotype was seen ten or more times. The chain combines TRBV21-1 with TRBJ1-4; TRBD1 is the table's D call and was not checked against the DNA. TRBV21-1 is noted as a pseudogene. The CDR3 runs 15 residues. The CDR3 spells CASSLRDTRNEKLFF. The DNA for the CDR3 is TGTGCCAGCAGCTTACGGGACACCCGAAATGAAAAACTGTTTTTT.

Worth noting for this clonotype: Just one base apart from a much larger clone, this may be a read error. CDR3 loop: CATLGTGTWQPQHF. The CDR3 DNA is TGTGCCACCCTCGGGACAGGAACATGGCAGCCCCAGCATTTT. The J gene is TRBJ1-5, the V gene TRBV28, with 8 bases lining up with TRBD1. Losses at the gene ends were 10 bases for V and 7 bases for J; bases not matched to a gene: 12. Germline V gene sequence: CDR1 MDHEN, CDR2 SYDVKM. This CDR3 has 14 residues.

This clonotype was observed at least ten times. V usage is TRBV2 and J usage is TRBJ1-1, with no clear D. The ends were cut back, 7 bases at V and 7 bases at J, with 10 bases in the middle. CDR3 size: 11 residues. CDR1 and CDR2 from the germline V gene are SNHLY and FYNNEI. CDR3 DNA: TGTGCCAGCATTGCCGGGCTTGAAGCTTTCTTT. This gives the protein CASIAGLEAFF.

This clonotype was picked up many times. The chain carries TRBV6-1 and TRBJ2-7; 11 nucleotides align to TRBD1. The CDR3 runs 14 residues. V shed 7 bases and J 5 bases; nucleotides not matched to a gene: 7. CDR1 and CDR2 from the germline V gene are MNHNS and SASEGT. Written as DNA, the CDR3 is TGTGCCAGCATCTTTGGACAGGGGGCGAACGAGCAGTACTTC. Encoded protein: CASIFGQGANEQYF.

This clonotype was detected ten times or more. The J gene is TRBJ1-1, the V gene TRBV4-1; D perhaps matches TRBD1 (6 bases). CDR3 length: 14 residues. Germline assignment: CDR1 MGHRA and CDR2 YSYEKL. The V and J ends lost 1 base and 10 bases respectively, with 16 bases between them. The CDR3 nucleotides are TGCGCCAGCAGCCAAGTTCTTACAGGGTGGGCAGCTTTCTTT. Translating gives CASSQVLTGWAAFF.

This clonotype has ten or more counts. The rearrangement links TRBV9 to TRBJ2-1; TRBD2 matches at 8 bases. CDR3 size: 14 residues. With 0 bases clipped from V and 9 bases from J, the junction kept 5 bases outside the gene matches. Germline-derived CDR1 and CDR2 are SGDLS and YYNGEE. The DNA for the CDR3 is TGTGCCAGCAGCGTAGGGAGCGGGAGTCCTGAGCAGTTCTTC. Protein sequence: CASSVGSGSPEQFF.

This clonotype was seen at least ten times. The chain uses TRBV13 and TRBJ1-1, with D maybe TRBD1 (6 bases). The CDR3 length is 14 residues. CDR1 and CDR2 from the germline V gene are PRHDT and FYEKMQ (reference sequence). V was pared by 5 bases and J by 11 bases, with 21 bases between. The CDR3 nucleotides read TGTGCCAGCAGCCCAGAGAGAGGTGGCAGGGGCGCTTTCTTT. Amino acid sequence: CASSPERGGRGAFF.

This clonotype was recorded many times. The V gene is TRBV7-2, the J gene TRBJ2-1, with TRBD2 matching 15 bases. Germline V gives CDR1 SGHTA, CDR2 FQGNSA. The CDR3 contains 14 residues. V lost 5 bases to trimming and J lost 16 bases; unmatched junction nucleotides: 9. DNA of the CDR3: TGTGCCAGCAGCGACAGGACTAGCGGGAGGGCCTTATTCTTC. It codes for CASSDRTSGRALFF.

This clonotype was seen at least ten times. This chain links TRBV6-2 or TRBV6-3 with TRBJ2-1; 11 nucleotides line up with TRBD2. The CDR3 is 19 residues long. J gave up 1 base and V 6 bases, and 14 bases lay outside the gene matches. Germline V CDR1 and CDR2: MNHEY, SVGEGT. The CDR3 region is CASRPTTSGSLGSYNEQFF. CDR3 in DNA: TGTGCCAGCAGGCCCACCACTAGCGGGAGCCTGGGATCCTACAATGAGCAGTTCTTC.

This clonotype has only a few counts. A clone one base away is much larger, so this may be a read error. The chain carries TRBV29-1 and TRBJ1-1; possible D gene TRBD1, 5 bases. CDR3 length: 14 residues. CDR1 is SQVTM and CDR2 is ANQGSEA in the germline V gene. The CDR3 loop reads CSVGSNSGNTEVFF. The CDR3 DNA reads as TGCAGCGTTGGGTCGAATTCAGGGAACACTGAAGTTTTCTTT.

This clonotype occurred a few times. The chain recombines TRBV5-1 with TRBJ2-1, with a possible D match to TRBD2 (6 bases). Germline V gives CDR1 SGHRS, CDR2 YFSETQ. The CDR3 extends over 15 amino acids. Trimming pared 3 bases from V and 12 bases from J, leaving 22 bases between. CDR3 residues: CASSSTRDSLLGQFF. The CDR3 DNA follows: TGCGCCAGCAGCTCAACCCGGGACTCCTTACTTGGGCAGTTCTTC. The variable domain in full, completed from reference TRBV5-1 and TRBJ2-1, reads KAGVTQTPRYLIKTRGQQVTLSCSPISGHRSVSWYQQTPGQGLQFLFEYFSETQRNKGNFPGRFSGRQFSNSRSEMNVSTLELGDSALYLCASSSTRDSLLGQFFGPGTRLTVL.